This T cell receptor beta chain was sequenced in a study of T cells after yellow fever vaccination. Regarding the study as a whole: Researchers noted that a small share of clonotypes showed up in both CD4 and CD8 compartments. Re-detected after boosting: most primary clones, 95% to 98% of CD4 and around 86% of CD8. Abundant clonotypes from the bulk population could get into FACS-sorted repertoires as contaminants.

Comment on this clonotype: What it recognizes is unknown. At one boundary the junction diverges from the germline segment, which might be a read error.

Conversion of TCR transcripts into cDNA relied on 5'RACE template switching, which added a universal primer site and UMIs. Via MiXCR, TCRdb re-called the 5' RACE reads, giving one row per CDR3 protein. The profile shows hundreds of thousands of distinct CDR3 sequences, approximately 15% of them singletons. CDR3 length: 15 residues. Germline CDR1 reads SGHAT; CDR2 reads FQNNGV. This chain connects TRBV11-2 to TRBJ2-1, with 11 bases lining up with TRBD2. The input for sequencing was PBMCs, taken on the day of the yellow fever booster vaccination. The TCR sequence derives from a young man who received the YFV17D yellow fever vaccine. CDR3 nucleotide sequence: TGTGCCAGCAGCTCCCGGACTAGCGGGTACATTGAGCAGTTCTTC. Translation gives CASSSRTSGYIEQFF.